Presented here are 30 T cell receptor beta chains from one specimen sequenced in a study of T-cell reconstitution after alpha-beta-depleted transplantation in children. As it was prepared, the TCRbeta library received unique molecular identifiers. TCRdb independently ran MiXCR on the PCR reads; one entry per CDR3 protein. The data contain roughly 790,000 distinct CDR3 sequences, roughly 15% of them singletons. The sequenced sample was PBMCs, mostly from graft donor cells, obtained 360 days after TCRalphabeta/CD19-depleted stem cell transplant. All receptors come from a male patient aged 5 to 17 who had a stem cell transplant for acute lymphoblastic leukemia, so the T cells may come from the graft donor.

The rearrangement joins TRBV12-3 or TRBV12-4 to TRBJ1-3; D gene uncertain. Trimming shortened V by 6 bases and J by 1 base, and 7 bases separated the two germline ends. The CDR3 has 13 residues. In DNA form, the CDR3 reads TGTGCCAGCAGATCCAGGTCTGGAAACACCATATATTTT. It is translated as CASRSRSGNTIYF.

This clonotype was recorded a few times. This rearrangement joins TRBV7-9 to TRBJ2-7, with D possibly matching TRBD2 (6 bases). The ends were cut back, 3 bases at V and 0 bases at J, with 15 bases in the middle. The CDR3 has 16 residues. Germline-derived CDR1 and CDR2 are SEHNR and FQNEAQ (reference sequence). The CDR3 nucleotides read TGTGCCAGCAGCTTGCGGGGCCAGGGTAACTCCTACGAGCAGTACTTC. It is translated as CASSLRGQGNSYEQYF.

This clonotype showed up just a few times. The gene calls are TRBV20-1 and TRBJ1-2, with a possible D match to TRBD1 (5 bases). There are 13 residues in the CDR3. In germline, CDR1 is DFQATT, CDR2 SNEGSKA (reference sequence). Trimming cost V 6 bases and J 2 bases, with 13 bases left between them. The CDR3 here is CSADRTPNYGYTF. The CDR3 DNA reads as TGCAGTGCCGACCGGACACCCAACTATGGCTACACCTTC.

This clonotype was observed at least ten times. The CDR3 is CASSLGTGEYQETQYF. For the CDR3, the DNA is TGTGCCAGCAGCTTAGGGACAGGGGAGTACCAAGAGACCCAGTACTTC. V gene TRBV5-8 combines with J gene TRBJ2-5; 10 nucleotides align to TRBD1. Losses at the gene ends were 2 bases for V and 0 bases for J; bases not matched to a gene: 4. CDR3 size: 16 residues. Germline-derived CDR1 and CDR2 are SGHTS and YDEGEE.

This clonotype was seen at least ten times. The chain joins TRBV7-2 to TRBJ2-1; no clear D. The CDR3 is 14 residues long. CDR1 and CDR2 from the germline V gene are SGHTA and FQGNSA. Trimming took off 1 base at V and 9 bases at J, with 13 bases between the two ends. The CDR3 region has the DNA TGTGCCAGCAGCTTAGTCTTGTATACAAGTGAGCAGTTCTTC. This sequence encodes CASSLVLYTSEQFF.

The rearrangement joins TRBV12-3 or TRBV12-4 to TRBJ1-6; D remains unclear. The CDR3 loop spans 13 amino acids. Trimming shortened V by 6 bases and J by 6 bases, and 9 bases separated the two germline ends. The DNA of the CDR3 is TGTGCCAGCAGCGGACGGGCTAATTCACCCCTCCACTTT. Amino acids: CASSGRANSPLHF.

This clonotype has a handful of counts. The V gene is TRBV5-1, the J gene TRBJ2-1; D is unresolved. V was trimmed by 0 bases and J by 4 bases, leaving 8 bases between them. In germline, CDR1 is SGHRS, CDR2 YFSETQ. This CDR3 contains 14 residues. CDR3 coding DNA: TGCGCCAGCAGCTTGGACGGGCTTTACAATGAGCAGTTCTTC. Its protein is CASSLDGLYNEQFF.

The chain recombines TRBV11-1 with TRBJ2-4; 12 nucleotides match TRBD2. V shed 6 bases and J 0 bases; nucleotides not matched to a gene: 12. Germline lookup yields CDR1 SGHAT and CDR2 FQDESV (reference sequence). The CDR3 consists of 19 residues. The CDR3 here is CASSSRLAGAALAKNIQYF. For the CDR3, the DNA is TGTGCCAGCAGTTCCAGACTAGCGGGAGCCGCACTAGCCAAAAACATTCAGTACTTC.

There are a few counts of this clonotype. The chain joins TRBV27 to TRBJ1-4; no clear D gene. CDR3 length equals 16 residues. The germline gives CDR1 MNHEY, CDR2 SMNVEV (reference sequence). The ends were cut back, 6 bases at V and 6 bases at J, with 20 bases in the middle. CDR3 sequence reads: CASRALDRPVDEKLFF. The CDR3 DNA reads as TGTGCCAGCAGGGCCCTCGATCGACCTGTGGATGAAAAACTGTTTTTT.

The chain is built from TRBV4-1 and TRBJ2-1; D gene unclear. The CDR3 has 18 amino acids. Germline V gene data show CDR1 as MGHRA and CDR2 as YSYEKL. The V gene lost 0 bases and the J gene lost 0 bases, with 15 bases spanning the gap. The chain's CDR3 is CASSQDPPGVASYNEQFF. The CDR3 DNA follows: TGCGCCAGCAGCCAAGATCCCCCCGGTGTGGCCTCCTACAATGAGCAGTTCTTC.

CDR3 coding DNA: TGCGCCAGCAGCCAAGGAGGAATACAGTTCGAGACCCAGTACTTC. This translates into CASSQGGIQFETQYF. The rearrangement links TRBV4-1 to TRBJ2-5; D is uncertain. This CDR3 spans 15 amino acids. CDR1 is MGHRA and CDR2 is YSYEKL in the germline V gene. V lost 1 base, J lost 5 bases, and 14 bases lay in between.

V and J are TRBV7-9 and TRBJ2-3; 7 bases agree with TRBD1. V was pared by 8 bases and J by 4 bases, with 12 bases of the junction left unmatched. The CDR3 has 15 amino acids. The germline V gene has CDR1 SEHNR and CDR2 FQNEAQ (reference sequence). The CDR3 bases are TGTGCCAGCGGTTCTGACAGGGTAATAGCAGATACGCAGTATTTT. This gives the protein CASGSDRVIADTQYF.

This clonotype has more than one count but fewer than ten. This chain uses TRBV10-3 with TRBJ2-1; 8 bases match TRBD2. The CDR3 sequence is 14 residues long. V gave up 0 bases and J gave up 8 bases; unmatched junction bases: 3. CDR1 ENHRY and CDR2 SYGVKD come from the germline V gene. The CDR3 region is CAISESGGRYEQFF. The CDR3 DNA reads TGTGCCATCAGTGAGTCAGGCGGGAGGTATGAGCAGTTCTTC.

The chain recombines TRBV20-1 with TRBJ1-5, with 11 bases lining up with TRBD1. Per the germline V gene, CDR1 is DFQATT and CDR2 is SNEGSKA (reference sequence). The J segment lost 6 bases and the V segment lost 6 bases, leaving 10 bases of the junction unmatched. This CDR3 is built from 15 residues. CDR3 sequence reads: CSAAWTGGAGQPQHF. The CDR3 DNA reads as TGCAGTGCAGCGTGGACAGGGGGCGCCGGTCAGCCCCAGCATTTT.

This clonotype was detected a few times. CDR3 sequence: CASSAPGLAGAGVVQYF. For the CDR3, the DNA is TGTGCCAGCAGCGCCCCGGGACTAGCGGGCGCGGGAGTCGTGCAGTACTTC. J is TRBJ2-7 and V is TRBV9; TRBD2 aligns across 12 bases. Germline V gene sequence: CDR1 SGDLS, CDR2 YYNGEE. This CDR3 has 17 amino acids. V lost 3 bases to trimming and J lost 9 bases; unmatched junction nucleotides: 16.

In this sample, this clonotype turned up a few times. The chain carries TRBV5-1 and TRBJ2-5; no reliable D call. Trimming removed 6 bases at V and 2 bases at J, with 11 bases between. Germline V gene sequence: CDR1 SGHRS, CDR2 YFSETQ. This CDR3 has 13 residues. The CDR3, as DNA: TGCGCCAGCACCGACCCCAGGCAAGAGACCCAGTACTTC. It is translated as CASTDPRQETQYF.

This clonotype was counted only a few times. The gene calls are TRBV20-1 and TRBJ2-1, with a tentative D call TRBD2 (5 bases). V lost 7 bases and J 6 bases, leaving 13 bases between the germline ends. The CDR3 consists of 12 residues. Germline assignment: CDR1 DFQATT and CDR2 SNEGSKA (reference sequence). DNA of the CDR3: TGCAGTGTTTTAGGACTCACCAATGAGCAGTTCTTC. Translated, it gives CSVLGLTNEQFF.

J is TRBJ2-1 and V is TRBV6-5, with 8 bases lining up with TRBD2. The CDR3 totals 13 residues. The germline V gene encodes CDR1 MNHEY and CDR2 SVGAGI. Trimming at V came to 6 bases and at J to 9 bases, leaving 7 bases not matched to a gene. The CDR3 spells CASRKGLVSEQFF. The CDR3 DNA sequence: TGTGCCAGCAGAAAGGGACTAGTATCTGAGCAGTTCTTC.

This chain uses TRBV3-1 with TRBJ1-6; 7 positions match TRBD1. The CDR3 is 15 residues long. The V gene end was trimmed by 1 base and the J gene end by 7 bases; junction bases not matched to a gene: 4. Germline loops: CDR1 LGHDT, CDR2 YNNKEL (reference sequence). The CDR3 reads CASSQGVGGNSPLHF. Written as DNA, the CDR3 is TGTGCCAGCAGCCAAGGTGTAGGGGGCAATTCACCCCTCCACTTT.

The gene calls are TRBV5-4 and TRBJ2-7, with TRBD1 matching 8 bases. The germline V gene has CDR1 SGHNT and CDR2 YYREEE (reference sequence). Unmatched junction bases numbered 8, after V lost 4 bases and J lost 2 bases. The CDR3 consists of 15 residues. CDR3 residues: CASSGTGTGAYEQYF. The CDR3 DNA sequence: TGTGCCAGCAGCGGTACCGGGACAGGAGCCTACGAGCAGTACTTC.

This clonotype has only a few counts. CDR3 sequence: CASSHGTANTGELFF. In DNA, the CDR3 is TGTGCCAGCAGCCACGGGACGGCAAACACCGGGGAGCTGTTTTTT. The chain has TRBV13 and TRBJ2-2; D tentatively reads TRBD1 or TRBD2 (5 bases each). The CDR3 spans 15 residues. Germline V gives CDR1 PRHDT, CDR2 FYEKMQ (reference sequence). Trimming pared 5 bases from V and 2 bases from J, leaving 12 bases between.

This clonotype was counted between two and nine times. V and J are TRBV29-1 and TRBJ1-2; 8 nucleotides align to TRBD1. The CDR3 has 13 residues. The germline V gene encodes CDR1 SQVTM and CDR2 ANQGSEA. The V gene end was trimmed by 7 bases and the J gene end by 4 bases; junction bases not matched to a gene: 8. The CDR3 DNA reads TGCAGCGCCCGGACAGGGCAACTCTATGGCTACACCTTC. Translated: CSARTGQLYGYTF.

This clonotype has a handful of counts. This chain joins TRBV7-9 and TRBJ2-3; D is uncertain. V lost 1 base and J 6 bases, leaving 11 bases between the germline ends. Germline lookup yields CDR1 SEHNR and CDR2 FQNEAQ (reference sequence). The CDR3 covers 14 residues. The CDR3 nucleotides are TGTGCCAGCAGCTTAGTCGGTGGGCGGGATACGCAGTATTTT. Protein: CASSLVGGRDTQYF. The full variable domain, in which reference TRBV7-9 and TRBJ2-3 provide the parts outside the CDR3, is DTGVSQNPRHKITKRGQNVTFRCDPISEHNRLYWYRQTLGQGPEFLTYFQNEAQLEKSRLLSDRFSAERPKGSFSTLEIQRTEQGDSAMYLCASSLVGGRDTQYFGPGTRLTVL.

CDR3 sequence reads: CASSDILAGGPSPQFF. The CDR3 DNA reads as TGTGCCAGCAGTGATATATTAGCGGGAGGGCCTTCTCCCCAGTTCTTC. The gene calls are TRBV25-1 and TRBJ2-1; 11 nucleotides agree with TRBD2. CDR3 length: 16 amino acids. Germline CDR1 MGHDK, CDR2 SYGVNS. The J segment lost 13 bases and the V segment lost 3 bases, leaving 14 bases of the junction unmatched.

The chain combines TRBV27 with TRBJ1-5; D gene unclear. CDR3 length: 12 residues. Germline assignment: CDR1 MNHEY and CDR2 SMNVEV (reference sequence). V was cut by 4 bases and J by 6 bases, with 7 bases left in between. CDR3 amino acids: CASSSPSQPQHF. The DNA of the CDR3 is TGTGCCAGCAGTTCCCCCAGTCAGCCCCAGCATTTT.

This clonotype has a handful of counts. The chain combines TRBV5-1 with TRBJ2-1; TRBD2 aligns across 10 bases. CDR1 is SGHRS and CDR2 is YFSETQ in the germline V gene. This CDR3 spans 16 amino acids. V trimming: 0 bases; J trimming: 4 bases; junction bases outside the gene matches: 4. This CDR3 reads CASSLAGLARYNEQFF. CDR3 nucleotides: TGCGCCAGCAGCTTGGCGGGACTAGCGAGATACAATGAGCAGTTCTTC.

The CDR3 is CATWDSEAFF. CDR3 DNA sequence: TGTGCCACTTGGGACAGCGAAGCTTTCTTT. V usage is TRBV24-1 and J usage is TRBJ1-1, with 7 nucleotides matching TRBD1. The CDR3 covers 10 residues. The V gene end was trimmed by 10 bases and the J gene end by 8 bases; junction bases not matched to a gene: 3. CDR1 and CDR2 (germline): KGHDR, SFDVKD.

This clonotype was found a few times. V is TRBV27 and J is TRBJ2-1, with 8 bases matching TRBD1. This CDR3 is built from 15 residues. Germline V lookup: CDR1 MNHEY, CDR2 SMNVEV (reference sequence). Trimming at V came to 5 bases and at J to 4 bases, leaving 7 bases not matched to a gene. CDR3: CASSARDRYYNEQFF. CDR3 nucleotides: TGTGCCAGCAGTGCCCGGGACAGGTATTACAATGAGCAGTTCTTC.

This clonotype was seen only a few times. The chain has TRBV7-7 and TRBJ2-7; 9 positions match TRBD1. With 5 bases clipped from V and 1 base from J, the junction kept 6 bases outside the gene matches. This CDR3 comprises 15 residues. Germline V gene lookup returns CDR1 SSHAT and CDR2 FNYEAQ (reference sequence). The CDR3 bases are TGTGCCAGCAGCCAGGGACAGGGAATATCCTACGAGCAGTACTTC. It codes for CASSQGQGISYEQYF.

Comment on this clonotype: Its ends do not fully match the called genes, so a read error is possible. V and J are TRBV20-1 and TRBJ1-5; 8 bases fit TRBD1. Germline V gene sequence: CDR1 DFQATT, CDR2 SNEGSKA (reference sequence). This CDR3 spans 16 amino acids. The CDR3 here is CCARDDRGKTNQPQHF. CDR3 DNA sequence: TGCTGTGCTAGAGACGACAGGGGTAAAACCAATCAGCCCCAGCATTTT.